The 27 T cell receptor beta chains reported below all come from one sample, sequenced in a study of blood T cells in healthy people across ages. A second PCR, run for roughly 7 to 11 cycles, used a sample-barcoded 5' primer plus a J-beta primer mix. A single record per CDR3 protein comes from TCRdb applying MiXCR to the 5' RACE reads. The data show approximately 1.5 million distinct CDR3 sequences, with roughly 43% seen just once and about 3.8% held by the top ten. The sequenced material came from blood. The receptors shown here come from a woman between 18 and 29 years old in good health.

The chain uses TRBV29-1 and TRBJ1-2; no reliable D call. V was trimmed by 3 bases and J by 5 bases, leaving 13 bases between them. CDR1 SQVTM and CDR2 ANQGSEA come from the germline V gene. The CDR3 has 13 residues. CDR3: CSVELGSGYGYTF. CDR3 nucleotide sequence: TGCAGCGTTGAGTTGGGGTCGGGGTATGGCTACACCTTC.

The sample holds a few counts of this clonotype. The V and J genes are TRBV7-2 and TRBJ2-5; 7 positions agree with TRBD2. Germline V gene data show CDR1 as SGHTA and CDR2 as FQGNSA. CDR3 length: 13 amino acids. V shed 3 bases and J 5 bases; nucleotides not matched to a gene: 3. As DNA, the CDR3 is TGTGCCAGCAGCTTTCGGGGGGTGGAGACCCAGTACTTC. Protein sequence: CASSFRGVETQYF.

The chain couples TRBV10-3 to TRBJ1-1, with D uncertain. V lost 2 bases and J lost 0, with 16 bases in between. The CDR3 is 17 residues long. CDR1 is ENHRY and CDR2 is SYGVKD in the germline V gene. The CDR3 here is CAISEEFGSHMNTEAFF. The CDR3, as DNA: TGTGCCATCAGTGAGGAGTTCGGGAGCCACATGAACACTGAAGCTTTCTTT.

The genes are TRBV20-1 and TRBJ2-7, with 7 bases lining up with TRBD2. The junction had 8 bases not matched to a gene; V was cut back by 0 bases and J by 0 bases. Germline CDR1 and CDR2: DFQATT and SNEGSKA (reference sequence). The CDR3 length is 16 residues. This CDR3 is CSARDPSRGDSYEQYF. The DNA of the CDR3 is TGCAGTGCTAGAGATCCGAGCCGGGGGGACTCCTACGAGCAGTACTTC.

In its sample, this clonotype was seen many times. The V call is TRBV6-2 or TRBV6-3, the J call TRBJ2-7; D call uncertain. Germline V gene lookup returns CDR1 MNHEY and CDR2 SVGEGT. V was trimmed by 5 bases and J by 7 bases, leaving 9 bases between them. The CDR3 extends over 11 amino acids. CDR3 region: CASSTYNEQYF. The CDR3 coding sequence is TGTGCCAGCAGTACCTACAATGAGCAGTACTTC.

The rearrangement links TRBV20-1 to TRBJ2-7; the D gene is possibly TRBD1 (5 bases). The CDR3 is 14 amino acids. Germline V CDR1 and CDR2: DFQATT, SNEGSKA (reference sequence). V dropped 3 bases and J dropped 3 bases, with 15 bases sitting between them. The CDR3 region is CSARTTADDYEQYF. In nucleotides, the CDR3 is TGCAGTGCTAGGACGACAGCCGATGACTACGAGCAGTACTTC.

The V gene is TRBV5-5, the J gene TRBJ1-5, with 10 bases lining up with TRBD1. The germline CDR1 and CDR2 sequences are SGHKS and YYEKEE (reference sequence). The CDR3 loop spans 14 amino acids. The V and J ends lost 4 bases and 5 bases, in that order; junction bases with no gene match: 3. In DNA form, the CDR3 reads TGTGCCAGCAGCGGTGGGACAGGGGATCAGCCCCAGCATTTT. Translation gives CASSGGTGDQPQHF. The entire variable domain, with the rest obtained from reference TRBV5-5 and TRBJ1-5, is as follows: DAGVTQSPTHLIKTRGQQVTLRCSPISGHKSVSWYQQVLGQGPQFIFQYYEKEERGRGNFPDRFSARQFPNYSSELNVNALLLGDSALYLCASSGGTGDQPQHFGDGTRLSIL.

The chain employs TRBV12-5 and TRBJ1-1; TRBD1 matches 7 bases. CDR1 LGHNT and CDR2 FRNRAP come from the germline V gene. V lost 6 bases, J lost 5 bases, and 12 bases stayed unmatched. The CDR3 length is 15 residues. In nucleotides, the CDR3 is TGTGCTAGTGGCGGTATCGACAGGGTGTGGACTGAAGCTTTCTTT. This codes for CASGGIDRVWTEAFF. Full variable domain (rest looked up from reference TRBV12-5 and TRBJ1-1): DARVTQTPRHKVTEMGQEVTMRCQPILGHNTVFWYRQTMMQGLELLAYFRNRAPLDDSGMPKDRFSAEMPDATLATLKIQPSEPRDSAVYFCASGGIDRVWTEAFFGQGTRLTVV.

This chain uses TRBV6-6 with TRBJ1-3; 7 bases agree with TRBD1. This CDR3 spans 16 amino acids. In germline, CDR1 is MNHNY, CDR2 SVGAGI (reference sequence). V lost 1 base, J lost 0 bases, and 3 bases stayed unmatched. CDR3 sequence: CASSYLGQISGNTIYF. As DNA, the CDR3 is TGTGCCAGCAGTTACTTGGGACAGATCTCTGGAAACACCATATATTTT.

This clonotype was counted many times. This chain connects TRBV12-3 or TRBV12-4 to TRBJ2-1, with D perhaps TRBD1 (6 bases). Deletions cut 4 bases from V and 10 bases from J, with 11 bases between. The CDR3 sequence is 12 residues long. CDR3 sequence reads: CASSYRESEQFF. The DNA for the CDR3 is TGTGCCAGCAGTTACAGGGAAAGCGAGCAGTTCTTC.

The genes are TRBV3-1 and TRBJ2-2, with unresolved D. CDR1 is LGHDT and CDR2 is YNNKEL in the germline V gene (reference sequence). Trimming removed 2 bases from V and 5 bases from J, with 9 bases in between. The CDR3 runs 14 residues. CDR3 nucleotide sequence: TGTGCCAGCAGCCAACTCGGTCTTACCGGGGAGCTGTTTTTT. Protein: CASSQLGLTGELFF.

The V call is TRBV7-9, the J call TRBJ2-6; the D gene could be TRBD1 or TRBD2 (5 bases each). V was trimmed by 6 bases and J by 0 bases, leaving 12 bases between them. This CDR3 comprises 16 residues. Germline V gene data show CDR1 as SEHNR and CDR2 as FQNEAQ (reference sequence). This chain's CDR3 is CASRGVIPSGANVLTF. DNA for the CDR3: TGTGCCAGCAGGGGGGTGATCCCCTCTGGGGCCAACGTCCTGACTTTC.

The DNA for the CDR3 is TGCAGTGCTAGGAAGGTCAAATATAATTCACCCCTCCACTTT. Its translation: CSARKVKYNSPLHF. This chain joins TRBV20-1 and TRBJ1-6; no firm D call. Trimming stripped 3 bases from V and 4 bases from J, with 10 bases between. The CDR3 has 14 amino acids. Germline CDR1 DFQATT, CDR2 SNEGSKA (reference sequence).

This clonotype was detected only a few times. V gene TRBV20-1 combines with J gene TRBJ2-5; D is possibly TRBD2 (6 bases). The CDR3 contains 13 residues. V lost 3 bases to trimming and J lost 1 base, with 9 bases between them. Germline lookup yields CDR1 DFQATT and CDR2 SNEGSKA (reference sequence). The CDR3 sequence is CSARRGLQETQYF. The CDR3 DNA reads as TGCAGTGCTAGGAGGGGACTCCAAGAGACCCAGTACTTC.

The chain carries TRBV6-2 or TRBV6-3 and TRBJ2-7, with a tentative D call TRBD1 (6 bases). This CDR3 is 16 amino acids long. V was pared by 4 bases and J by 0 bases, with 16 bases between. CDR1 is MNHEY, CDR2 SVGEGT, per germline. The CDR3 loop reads CASSLLQGSLSYEQYF. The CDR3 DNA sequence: TGTGCCAGCAGTTTACTACAGGGCTCCCTCTCCTACGAGCAGTACTTC.

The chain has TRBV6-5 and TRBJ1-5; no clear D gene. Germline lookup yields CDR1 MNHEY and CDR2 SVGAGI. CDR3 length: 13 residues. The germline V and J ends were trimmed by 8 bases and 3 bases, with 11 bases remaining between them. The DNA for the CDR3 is TGTGCCAGCTGGCGGGTATACAATCAGCCCCAGCATTTT. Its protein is CASWRVYNQPQHF.

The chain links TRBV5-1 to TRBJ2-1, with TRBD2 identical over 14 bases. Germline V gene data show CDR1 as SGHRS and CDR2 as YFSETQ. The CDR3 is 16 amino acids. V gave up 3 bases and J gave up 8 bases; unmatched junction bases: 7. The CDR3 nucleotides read TGCGCCAGCAGCTCTCAGCCGGGACTAGCGGGAGATGAGCAGTTCTTC. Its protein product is CASSSQPGLAGDEQFF.

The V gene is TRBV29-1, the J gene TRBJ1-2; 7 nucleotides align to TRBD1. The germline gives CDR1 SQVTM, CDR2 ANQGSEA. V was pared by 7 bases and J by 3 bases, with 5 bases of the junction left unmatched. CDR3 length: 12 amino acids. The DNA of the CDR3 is TGCAGCGCGGGGACAGTGGACTATGGCTACACCTTC. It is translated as CSAGTVDYGYTF. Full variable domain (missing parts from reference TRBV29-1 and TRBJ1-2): SAVISQKPSRDICQRGTSLTIQCQVDSQVTMMFWYRQQPGQSLTLIATANQGSEATYESGFVIDKFPISRPNLTFSTLTVSNMSPEDSSIYLCSAGTVDYGYTFGSGTRLTVV.

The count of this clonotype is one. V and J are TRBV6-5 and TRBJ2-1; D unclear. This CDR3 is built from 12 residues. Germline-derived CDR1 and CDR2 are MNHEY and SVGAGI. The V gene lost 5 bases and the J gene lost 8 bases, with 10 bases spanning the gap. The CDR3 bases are TGTGCCAGCAGTGGCCCGGCGGATGAGCAGTTCTTC. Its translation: CASSGPADEQFF.

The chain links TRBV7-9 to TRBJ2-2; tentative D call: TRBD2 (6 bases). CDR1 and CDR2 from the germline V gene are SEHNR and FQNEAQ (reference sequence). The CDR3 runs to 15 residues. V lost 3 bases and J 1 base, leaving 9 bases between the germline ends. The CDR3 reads CASSFGGENTGELFF. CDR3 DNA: TGTGCCAGCAGCTTCGGGGGAGAGAACACCGGGGAGCTGTTTTTT.

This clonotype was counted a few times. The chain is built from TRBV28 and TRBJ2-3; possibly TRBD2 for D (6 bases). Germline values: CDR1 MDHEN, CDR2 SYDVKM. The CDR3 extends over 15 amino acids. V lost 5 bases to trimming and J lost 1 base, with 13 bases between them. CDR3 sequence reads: CASSGTVRGTDTQYF. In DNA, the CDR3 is TGTGCCAGCAGTGGGACTGTTCGCGGCACAGATACGCAGTATTTT.

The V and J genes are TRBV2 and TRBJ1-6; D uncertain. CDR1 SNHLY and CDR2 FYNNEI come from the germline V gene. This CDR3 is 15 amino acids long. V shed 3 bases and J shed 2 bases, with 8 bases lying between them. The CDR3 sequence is CASSDPNPYNSPLHF. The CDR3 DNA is TGTGCCAGCAGTGACCCCAACCCCTATAATTCACCCCTCCACTTT.

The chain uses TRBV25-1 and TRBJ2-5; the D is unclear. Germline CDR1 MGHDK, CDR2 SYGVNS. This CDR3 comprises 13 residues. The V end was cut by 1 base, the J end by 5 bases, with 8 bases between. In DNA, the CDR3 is TGTGCCAGCAGTGAATTCGCCGGGGAGACCCAGTACTTC. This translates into CASSEFAGETQYF.

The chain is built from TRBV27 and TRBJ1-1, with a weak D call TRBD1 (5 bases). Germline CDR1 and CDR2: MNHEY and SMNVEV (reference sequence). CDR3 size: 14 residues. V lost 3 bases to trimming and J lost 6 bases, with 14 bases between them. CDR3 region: CASSFGSRVAEAFF. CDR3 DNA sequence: TGTGCCAGCAGTTTCGGGAGCAGGGTCGCTGAAGCTTTCTTT.

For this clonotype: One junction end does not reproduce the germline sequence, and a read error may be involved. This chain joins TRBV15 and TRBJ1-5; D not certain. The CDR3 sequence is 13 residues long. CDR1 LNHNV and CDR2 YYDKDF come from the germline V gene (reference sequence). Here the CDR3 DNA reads TGTACCACCAGCTACCAGGGCAATCAGCCCCAGCATTTT. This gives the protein CTTSYQGNQPQHF.

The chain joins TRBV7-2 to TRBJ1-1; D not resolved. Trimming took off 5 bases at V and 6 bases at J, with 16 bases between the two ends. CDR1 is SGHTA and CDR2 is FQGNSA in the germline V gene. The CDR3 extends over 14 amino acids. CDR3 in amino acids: CASSRERVGSEAFF. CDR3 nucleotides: TGTGCCAGCAGCAGGGAAAGGGTGGGGTCTGAAGCTTTCTTT.

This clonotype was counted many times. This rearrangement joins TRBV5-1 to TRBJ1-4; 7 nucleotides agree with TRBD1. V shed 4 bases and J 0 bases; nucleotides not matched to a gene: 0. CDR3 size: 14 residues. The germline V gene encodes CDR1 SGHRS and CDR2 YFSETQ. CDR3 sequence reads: CASSQGATNEKLFF. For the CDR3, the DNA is TGCGCCAGCAGCCAGGGGGCAACTAATGAAAAACTGTTTTTT.